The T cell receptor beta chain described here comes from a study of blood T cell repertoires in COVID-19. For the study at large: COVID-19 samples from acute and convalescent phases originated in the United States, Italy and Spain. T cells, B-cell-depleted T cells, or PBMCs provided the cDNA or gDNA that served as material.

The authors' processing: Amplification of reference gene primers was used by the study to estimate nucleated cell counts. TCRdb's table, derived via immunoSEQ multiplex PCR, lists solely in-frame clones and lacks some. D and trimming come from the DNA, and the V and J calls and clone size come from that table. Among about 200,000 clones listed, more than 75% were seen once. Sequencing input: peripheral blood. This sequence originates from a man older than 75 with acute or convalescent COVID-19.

In DNA form, the CDR3 reads TGTGCCAGTAGTCCGGGACAGGGGTTTAACGAGCAGTACTTC. This encodes CASSPGQGFNEQYF. The genes are TRBV19 and TRBJ2-7; TRBD1 agrees at 10 bases. V shed 5 bases, J shed 5 bases, and the junction held 6 bases outside the gene matches. The germline V gene encodes CDR1 LNHDA and CDR2 SQIVND (reference sequence). The CDR3 has 14 residues.